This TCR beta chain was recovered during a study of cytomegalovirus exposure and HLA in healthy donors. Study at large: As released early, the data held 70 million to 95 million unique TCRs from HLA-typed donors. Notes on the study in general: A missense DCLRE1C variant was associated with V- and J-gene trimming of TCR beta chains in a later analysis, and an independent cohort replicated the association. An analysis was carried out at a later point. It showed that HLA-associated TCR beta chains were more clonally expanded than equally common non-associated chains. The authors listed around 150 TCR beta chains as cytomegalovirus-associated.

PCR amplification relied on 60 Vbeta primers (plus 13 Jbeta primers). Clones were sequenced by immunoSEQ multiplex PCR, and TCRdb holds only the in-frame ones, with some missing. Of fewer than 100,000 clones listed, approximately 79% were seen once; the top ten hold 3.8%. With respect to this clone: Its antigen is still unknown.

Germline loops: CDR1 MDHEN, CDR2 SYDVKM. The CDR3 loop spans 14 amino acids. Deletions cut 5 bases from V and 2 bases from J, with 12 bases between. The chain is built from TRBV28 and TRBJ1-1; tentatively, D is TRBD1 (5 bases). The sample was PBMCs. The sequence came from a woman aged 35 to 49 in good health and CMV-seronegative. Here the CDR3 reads CASSAQGGNTEAFF. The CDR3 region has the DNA TGTGCCAGCAGTGCCCAGGGAGGTAACACTGAAGCTTTCTTT.